The 11 T cell receptor beta chains below come from one sample, sequenced in a study of regulatory T cells in long-lasting Graves disease. Arm-PCR with iRepertoire HTBI primers amplified the CDR3 regions for these TCR beta libraries. TCRdb re-called the multiplex PCR reads through MiXCR, storing one row per CDR3 protein. The sample records roughly 410,000 distinct CDR3 sequences, 15% being singletons. Time point meaning: newly diagnosed GD, antithyroid drugs for less than 3 months. Scientists built the TCR library using RNA that was extracted from PBMCs. This sample was also put to use in a study of T cells in Graves' hyperthyroidism and ophthalmopathy.

Material: peripheral blood mononuclear cells (PBMCs), obtained at new diagnosis, from a patient treated with antithyroid drugs. The source is a woman aged 35 to 49 with Graves disease.

This clonotype was found a few times. The chain employs TRBV7-2 and TRBJ1-5; D uncertain. This CDR3 has 13 residues. V was trimmed by 1 base and J by 7 bases, leaving 8 bases between them. Per germline, CDR1 SGHTA and CDR2 FQGNSA. Written as DNA, the CDR3 is TGTGCCAGCAGCTTAGGAGCCGAGCAGCCCCAGCATTTT. It is translated as CASSLGAEQPQHF.

Only a few counts were recorded for this clonotype. V usage is TRBV12-5 and J usage is TRBJ1-1; TRBD1 might be the D (5 bases). The germline CDR1 and CDR2 sequences are LGHNT and FRNRAP. With 9 bases removed from V and 1 base from J, the gap between germline ends came to 15 bases. The CDR3 is 14 amino acids. The CDR3 sequence is CASRTGLTNTEAFF. The DNA for the CDR3 is TGTGCTAGCCGCACGGGACTCACGAACACTGAAGCTTTCTTT.

The rearrangement uses TRBV27 and TRBJ1-3; D not resolved. Trimming cost V 4 bases and J 0 bases, with 10 bases left between them. CDR3 length: 15 amino acids. The germline V gene has CDR1 MNHEY and CDR2 SMNVEV (reference sequence). DNA for the CDR3: TGTGCCAGCAGTTCTAGGGCCCTCTCTGGAAACACCATATATTTT. Translation gives CASSSRALSGNTIYF.

This clonotype came up a few times. This sequence joins TRBV29-1 and TRBJ1-4; D might be TRBD1 (5 bases). The CDR3 is made up of 14 amino acids. In germline, CDR1 is SQVTM, CDR2 ANQGSEA. V was shortened by 6 bases and J by 8 bases, with 19 bases between the two germline ends. In DNA form, the CDR3 reads TGCAGCGTAATCCTACATGGGGCGTGGGAAAAACTGTTTTTT. It codes for CSVILHGAWEKLFF.

The table lists this clonotype with many counts. The chain employs TRBV12-3 or TRBV12-4 and TRBJ2-3, with D maybe TRBD2 (6 bases). V shed 7 bases and J shed 0 bases, with 20 bases lying between them. The length of the CDR3 is 17 residues. The CDR3 DNA reads as TGTGCCAGCAAACCCGAGATGCGGGGATATAGCACAGATACGCAGTATTTT. It translates to CASKPEMRGYSTDTQYF.

This clonotype was counted between two and nine times. The genes are TRBV5-1 and TRBJ2-7, with 10 bases fitting TRBD2. Germline V gives CDR1 SGHRS, CDR2 YFSETQ. V lost 1 base and J lost 5; bases outside the gene matches: 6. This CDR3 comprises 15 residues. In nucleotides, the CDR3 is TGCGCCAGCAGCTTGCTGAGCGGGAGGGACCACGAGCAGTACTTC. It encodes CASSLLSGRDHEQYF.

This clonotype has just a few counts. The chain employs TRBV9 and TRBJ2-1; D remains unclear. CDR3 length: 16 amino acids. V lost 0 bases to trimming and J lost 0 bases, with 10 bases between them. Germline values: CDR1 SGDLS, CDR2 YYNGEE. Here the CDR3 reads CASSVGLLSSYNEQFF. In DNA form, the CDR3 reads TGTGCCAGCAGCGTAGGTCTACTTAGCTCCTACAATGAGCAGTTCTTC.

The table lists this clonotype with many counts. The chain has TRBV6-5 and TRBJ1-2, with D maybe TRBD1 (6 bases). From germline, CDR1 is MNHEY and CDR2 SVGAGI. Trimming removed 3 bases from V and 3 bases from J, with 11 bases in between. CDR3 length: 14 residues. The CDR3: CASSYSRTDYGYTF. DNA for the CDR3: TGTGCCAGCAGTTATTCTCGGACAGACTATGGCTACACCTTC.

This clonotype was counted at least ten times. Germline is not matched at one junction end, which may reflect a read error. The CDR3 DNA reads as TGTGCCAGCAGCCAAGATGGGCAGGCGAACACTGAAGCTTTCTTT. Translation: CASSQDGQANTEAFF. This rearrangement joins TRBV4-1 to TRBJ1-1; D unclear. Germline V CDR1 and CDR2: MGHRA, YSYEKL. This CDR3 comprises 15 residues.

At least ten counts were recorded for this clonotype. V gene TRBV5-1 combines with J gene TRBJ2-2; D possibly corresponds to TRBD1 (5 bases). V was pared by 6 bases and J by 0 bases, with 12 bases between. CDR1 and CDR2 from the germline V gene are SGHRS and YFSETQ. This CDR3 has 15 residues. CDR3: CASTTQGSNTGELFF. The CDR3 DNA reads TGCGCCAGCACCACGCAGGGCTCGAACACCGGGGAGCTGTTTTTT.

This clonotype was found once. A much larger clonotype is one base distant, so this may be a read error. V and J are TRBV7-9 and TRBJ1-1, with no clear D. Per the germline V gene, CDR1 is SEHNR and CDR2 is FQNEAQ (reference sequence). The CDR3 extends over 13 amino acids. The CDR3 sequence is CTSREIGSTEVFF. CDR3 nucleotide sequence: TGTACCAGCAGAGAGATTGGCAGCACTGAAGTTTTCTTT.